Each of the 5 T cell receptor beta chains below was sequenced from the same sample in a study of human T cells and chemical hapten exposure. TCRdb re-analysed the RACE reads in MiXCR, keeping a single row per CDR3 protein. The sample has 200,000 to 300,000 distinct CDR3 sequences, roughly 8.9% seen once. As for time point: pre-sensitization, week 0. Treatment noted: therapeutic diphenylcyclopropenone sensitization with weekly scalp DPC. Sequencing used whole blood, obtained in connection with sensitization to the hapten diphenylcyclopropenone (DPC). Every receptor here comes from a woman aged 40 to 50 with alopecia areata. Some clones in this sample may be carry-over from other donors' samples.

The CDR3 region is CASSLGLAASNEQFF. The CDR3 coding sequence is TGTGCCAGCAGCCTGGGACTAGCGGCTAGCAATGAGCAGTTCTTC. The rearrangement uses TRBV27 and TRBJ2-1, with 11 bases fitting TRBD2. This CDR3 spans 15 amino acids. V trimming: 6 bases; J trimming: 6 bases; junction bases outside the gene matches: 7. From germline, CDR1 is MNHEY and CDR2 SMNVEV (reference sequence).

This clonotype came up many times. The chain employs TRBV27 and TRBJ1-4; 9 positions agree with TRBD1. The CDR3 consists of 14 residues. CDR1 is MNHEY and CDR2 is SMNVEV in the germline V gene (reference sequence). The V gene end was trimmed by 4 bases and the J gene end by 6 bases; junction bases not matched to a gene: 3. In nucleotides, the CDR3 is TGTGCCAGCAGTTCACAGGGGGCGGATGAAAAACTGTTTTTT. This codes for CASSSQGADEKLFF.

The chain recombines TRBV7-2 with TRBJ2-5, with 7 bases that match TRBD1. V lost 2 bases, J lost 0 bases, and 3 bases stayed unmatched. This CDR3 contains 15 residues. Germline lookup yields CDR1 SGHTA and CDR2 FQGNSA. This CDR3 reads CASSLMGQYQETQYF. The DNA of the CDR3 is TGTGCCAGCAGCTTAATGGGACAGTACCAAGAGACCCAGTACTTC.

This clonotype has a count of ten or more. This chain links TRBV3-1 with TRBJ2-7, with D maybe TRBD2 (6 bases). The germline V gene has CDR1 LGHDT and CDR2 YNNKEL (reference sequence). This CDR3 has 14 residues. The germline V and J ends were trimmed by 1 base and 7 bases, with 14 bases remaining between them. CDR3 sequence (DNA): TGTGCCAGCAGCCAAGCCAGCGGGTCAACGGAGCAGTACTTC. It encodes CASSQASGSTEQYF.

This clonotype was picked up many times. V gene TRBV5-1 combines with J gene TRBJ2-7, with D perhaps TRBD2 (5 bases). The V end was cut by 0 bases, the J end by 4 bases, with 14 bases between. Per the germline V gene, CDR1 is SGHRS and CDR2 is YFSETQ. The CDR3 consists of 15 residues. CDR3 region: CASSLELGTVYEQYF. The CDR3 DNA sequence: TGCGCCAGCAGCTTGGAACTAGGAACTGTATACGAGCAGTACTTC.